This T cell receptor (beta chain) appears in the sequencing data of a study of cytomegalovirus exposure and HLA in healthy donors. Study-wide background: From donors who were HLA-typed, an early data release held around 85 million unique TCRs.

Looked up from germline, CDR1 is SGHVS and CDR2 is FQNEAQ. This CDR3 comprises 15 residues. After removal of 4 bases from V and 0 bases from J, the junction contained 5 bases not matched to a gene. With 60 Vbeta and 13 Jbeta primers, the PCR was carried out. Using immunoSEQ multiplex PCR, the repertoire was profiled, and TCRdb retains in-frame clones only, with some absent. Of 150,000 to 200,000 clones listed, about 81% are singletons. The chain couples TRBV7-8 to TRBJ2-7, with 8 positions matching TRBD1. Sequenced material: PBMCs. This TCR came from a woman aged 25 to 45 in good health and CMV-seronegative. The CDR3 region has the DNA TGTGCCAGCAGCTCATCGGACAGGGTCTCCTACGAGCAGTACTTC. Protein: CASSSSDRVSYEQYF. The whole variable domain, filled in from reference TRBV7-8 and TRBJ2-7, reads GAGVSQSPRYKVAKRGQDVALRCDPISGHVSLFWYQQALGQGPEFLTYFQNEAQLDKSGLPSDRFFAERPEGSVSTLKIQRTQQEDSAVYLCASSSSDRVSYEQYFGPGTRLTVT.